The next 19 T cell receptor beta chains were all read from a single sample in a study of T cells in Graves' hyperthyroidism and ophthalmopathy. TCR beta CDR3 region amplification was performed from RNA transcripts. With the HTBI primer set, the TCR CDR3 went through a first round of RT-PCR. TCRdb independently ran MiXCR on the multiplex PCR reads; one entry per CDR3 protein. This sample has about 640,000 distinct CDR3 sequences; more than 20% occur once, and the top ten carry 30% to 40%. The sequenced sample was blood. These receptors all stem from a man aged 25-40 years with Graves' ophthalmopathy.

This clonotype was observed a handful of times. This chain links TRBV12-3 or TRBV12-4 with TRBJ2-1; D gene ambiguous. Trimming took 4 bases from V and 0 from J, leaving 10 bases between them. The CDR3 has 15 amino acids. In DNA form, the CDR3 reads TGTGCCAGCAGTTATTGGGCAAGCTCCTACAATGAGCAGTTCTTC. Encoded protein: CASSYWASSYNEQFF.

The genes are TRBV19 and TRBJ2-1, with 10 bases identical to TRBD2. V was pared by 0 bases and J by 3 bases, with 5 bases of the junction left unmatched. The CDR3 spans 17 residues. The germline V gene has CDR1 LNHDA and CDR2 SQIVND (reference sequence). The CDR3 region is CASSIDKREGFYNEQFF. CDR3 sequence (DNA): TGTGCCAGTAGTATAGATAAGCGGGAGGGATTCTACAATGAGCAGTTCTTC.

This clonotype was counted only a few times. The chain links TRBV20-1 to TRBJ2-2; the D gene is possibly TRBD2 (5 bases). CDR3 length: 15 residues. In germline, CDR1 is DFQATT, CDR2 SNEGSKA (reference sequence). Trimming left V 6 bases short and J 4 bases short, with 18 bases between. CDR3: CSATDSIEGTGELFF. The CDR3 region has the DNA TGCAGTGCCACGGACTCAATCGAGGGCACCGGGGAGCTGTTTTTT.

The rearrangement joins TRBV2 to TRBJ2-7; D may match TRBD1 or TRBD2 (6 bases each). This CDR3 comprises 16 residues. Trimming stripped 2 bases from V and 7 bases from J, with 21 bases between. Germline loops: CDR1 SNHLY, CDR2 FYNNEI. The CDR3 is CASSERGSETRREQYF. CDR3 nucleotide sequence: TGTGCCAGCAGTGAAAGGGGGTCAGAGACTAGAAGGGAGCAGTACTTC. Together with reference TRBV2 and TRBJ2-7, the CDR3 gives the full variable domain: EPEVTQTPSHQVTQMGQEVILRCVPISNHLYFYWYRQILGQKVEFLVSFYNNEISEKSEIFDDQFSVERPDGSNFTLKIRSTKLEDSAMYFCASSERGSETRREQYFGPGTRLTVT.

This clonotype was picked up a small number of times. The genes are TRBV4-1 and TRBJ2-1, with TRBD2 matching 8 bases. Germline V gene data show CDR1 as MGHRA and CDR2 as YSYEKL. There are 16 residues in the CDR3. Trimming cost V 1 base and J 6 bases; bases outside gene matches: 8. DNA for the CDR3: TGCGCCAGCAGCCAAGTTTCGGGACTAGAGGGCAATGAGCAGTTCTTC. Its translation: CASSQVSGLEGNEQFF.

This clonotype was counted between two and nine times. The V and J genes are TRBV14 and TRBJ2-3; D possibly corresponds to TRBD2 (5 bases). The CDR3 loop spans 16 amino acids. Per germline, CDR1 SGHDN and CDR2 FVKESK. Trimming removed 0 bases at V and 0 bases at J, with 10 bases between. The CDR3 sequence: CASSQDSGSSTDTQYF. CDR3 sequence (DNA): TGTGCCAGCAGCCAAGATTCGGGAAGCAGCACAGATACGCAGTATTTT.

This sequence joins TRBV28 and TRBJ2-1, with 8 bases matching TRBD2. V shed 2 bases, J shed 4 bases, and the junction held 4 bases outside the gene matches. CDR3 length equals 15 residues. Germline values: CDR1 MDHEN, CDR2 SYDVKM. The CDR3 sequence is CASSLMIAGYNEQFF. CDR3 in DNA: TGTGCCAGCAGTTTAATGATAGCGGGATACAATGAGCAGTTCTTC.

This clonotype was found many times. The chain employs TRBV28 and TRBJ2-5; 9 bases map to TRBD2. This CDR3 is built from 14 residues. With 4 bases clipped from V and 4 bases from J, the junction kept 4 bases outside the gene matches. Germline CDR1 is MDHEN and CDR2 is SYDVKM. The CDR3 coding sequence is TGTGCCAGCAGTTCCGCGGGAGGGCGAGAGACCCAGTACTTC. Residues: CASSSAGGRETQYF.

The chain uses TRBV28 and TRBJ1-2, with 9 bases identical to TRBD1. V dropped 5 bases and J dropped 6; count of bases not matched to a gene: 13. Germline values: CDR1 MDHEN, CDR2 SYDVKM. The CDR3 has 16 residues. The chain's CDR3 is CASSLLPGQGRDGYTF. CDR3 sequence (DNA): TGTGCCAGCAGTCTTCTACCGGGACAGGGCAGAGATGGCTACACCTTC.

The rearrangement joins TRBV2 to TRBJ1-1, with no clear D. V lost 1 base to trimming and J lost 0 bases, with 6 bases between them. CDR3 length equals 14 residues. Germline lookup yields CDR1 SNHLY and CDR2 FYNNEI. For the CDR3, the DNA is TGTGCCAGCAGTGAAGGAGCTATGAACACTGAAGCTTTCTTT. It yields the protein CASSEGAMNTEAFF.

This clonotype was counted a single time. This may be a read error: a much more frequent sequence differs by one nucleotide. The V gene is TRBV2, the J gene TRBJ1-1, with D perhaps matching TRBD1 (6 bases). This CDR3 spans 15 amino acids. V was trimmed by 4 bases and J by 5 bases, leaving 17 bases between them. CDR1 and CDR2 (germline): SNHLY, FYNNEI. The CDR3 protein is CASSVTGRVGTEAFF. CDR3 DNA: TGTGCCAGCAGTGTCACAGGGAGAGTGGGGACTGAAGCTTTCTTT.

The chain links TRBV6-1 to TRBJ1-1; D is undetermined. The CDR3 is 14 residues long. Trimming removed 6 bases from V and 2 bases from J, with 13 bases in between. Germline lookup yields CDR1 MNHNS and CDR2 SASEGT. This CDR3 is CASRSDSGNTEAFF. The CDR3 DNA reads TGTGCCAGCAGATCCGACTCGGGAAACACTGAAGCTTTCTTT.

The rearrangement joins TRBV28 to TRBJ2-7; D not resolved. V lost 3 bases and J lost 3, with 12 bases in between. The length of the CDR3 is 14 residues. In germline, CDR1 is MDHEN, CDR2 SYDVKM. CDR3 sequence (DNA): TGTGCCAGCAGTTTGTCGGTTTGGATCTACGAGCAGTACTTC. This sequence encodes CASSLSVWIYEQYF.

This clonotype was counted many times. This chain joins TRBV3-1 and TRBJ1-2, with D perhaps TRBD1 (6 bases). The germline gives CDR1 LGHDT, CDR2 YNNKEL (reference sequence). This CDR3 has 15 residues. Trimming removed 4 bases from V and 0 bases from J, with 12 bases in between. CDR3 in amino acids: CASSLGTNANYGYTF. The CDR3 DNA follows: TGTGCCAGCAGCCTTGGGACAAATGCTAACTATGGCTACACCTTC.

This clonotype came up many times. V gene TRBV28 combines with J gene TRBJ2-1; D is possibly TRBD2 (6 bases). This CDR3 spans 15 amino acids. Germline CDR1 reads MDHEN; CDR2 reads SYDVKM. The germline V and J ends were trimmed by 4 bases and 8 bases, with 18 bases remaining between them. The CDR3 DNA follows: TGTGCCAGCAGTTCACGGGGGTTTTATCCCCATGAGCAGTTCTTC. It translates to CASSSRGFYPHEQFF.

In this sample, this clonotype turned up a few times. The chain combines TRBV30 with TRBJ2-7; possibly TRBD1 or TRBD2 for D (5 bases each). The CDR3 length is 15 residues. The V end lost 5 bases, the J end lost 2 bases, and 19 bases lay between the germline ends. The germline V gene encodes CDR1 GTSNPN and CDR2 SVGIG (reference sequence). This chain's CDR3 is CAWAYPGTATYEQYF. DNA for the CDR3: TGTGCCTGGGCATACCCCGGGACGGCAACCTACGAGCAGTACTTC.

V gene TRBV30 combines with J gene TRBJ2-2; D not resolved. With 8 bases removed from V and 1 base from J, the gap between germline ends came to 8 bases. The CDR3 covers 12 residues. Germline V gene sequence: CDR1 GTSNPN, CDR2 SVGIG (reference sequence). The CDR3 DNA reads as TGTGCCCTTACATTGAACACCGGGGAGCTGTTTTTT. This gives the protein CALTLNTGELFF.

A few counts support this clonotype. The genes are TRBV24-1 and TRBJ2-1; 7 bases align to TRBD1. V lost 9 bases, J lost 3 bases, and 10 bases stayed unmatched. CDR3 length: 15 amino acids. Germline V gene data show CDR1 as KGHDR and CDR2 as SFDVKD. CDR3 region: CATSRTGQIYNEQFF. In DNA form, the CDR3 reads TGTGCCACCTCGAGGACGGGACAGATCTACAATGAGCAGTTCTTC.

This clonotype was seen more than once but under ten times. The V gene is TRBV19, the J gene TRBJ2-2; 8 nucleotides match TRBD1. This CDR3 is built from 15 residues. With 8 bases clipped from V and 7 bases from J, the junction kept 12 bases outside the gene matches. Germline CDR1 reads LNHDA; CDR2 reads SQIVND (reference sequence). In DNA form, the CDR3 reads TGTGCCAGTCGACAGGGGCCCCGGGCAAGCGGGGAGCTGTTTTTT. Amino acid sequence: CASRQGPRASGELFF.